The rows below give T cell receptor beta chains drawn from one sample of a study of blood T cell repertoires in COVID-19. Profiling relied on immunoSEQ multiplex PCR, and the TCRdb table lists in-frame clones only, not all of them. The profile shows 250,000 to 300,000 clones, around 87% of them singletons. Source material: peripheral blood. The receptor set was obtained from a woman aged 55-75 years with COVID-19, enrolled during active disease. Both conserved end residues are part of each CDR3. D genes are given only for firm matches. Clone size is given for some rows only: seen once, a few or many times, or a class if the clone is expanded.

d_call: TRBD2; v_call: TRBV28; clone_size: -; j_call: TRBJ2-7; cdr3_nt: TGTGCCAGCAGTTTAAGCGGGAACTCTTACGAGCAGTACTTC; cdr3_aa: CASSLSGNSYEQYF
d_call: -; v_call: TRBV29-1; clone_size: -; j_call: TRBJ2-7; cdr3_nt: TGCAGCGTTGAAGGGCTTGGTAGCGGCTCCTACGAGCAGTACTTC; cdr3_aa: CSVEGLGSGSYEQYF
d_call: -; v_call: TRBV6-1; clone_size: -; j_call: TRBJ1-5; cdr3_nt: TGTGCCAGCAGTGAACCCCGGAGCAATCAGCCCCAGCATTTT; cdr3_aa: CASSEPRSNQPQHF
d_call: -; v_call: TRBV11-2; clone_size: -; j_call: TRBJ2-3; cdr3_nt: TGTGCCAGCAGCCCGAGTGGTGCCGGTACGCAGTATTTT; cdr3_aa: CASSPSGAGTQYF
d_call: -; v_call: TRBV20-1; clone_size: -; j_call: TRBJ2-7; cdr3_nt: TGCAGTGCCAGTCATGGGCAGGGGAATTACGAGCAGTACTTC; cdr3_aa: CSASHGQGNYEQYF
d_call: -; v_call: TRBV4-3; clone_size: -; j_call: TRBJ2-7; cdr3_nt: TGCGCCAGCAGCCAAGAGAGGATTTCGGGTTCCTACGAGCAGTACTTC; cdr3_aa: CASSQERISGSYEQYF
d_call: -; v_call: TRBV18; clone_size: -; j_call: TRBJ2-5; cdr3_nt: TGTGCCAGCTCACCTAACCAAGAGACCCAGTACTTC; cdr3_aa: CASSPNQETQYF
d_call: TRBD1; v_call: TRBV7-6; clone_size: -; j_call: TRBJ2-1; cdr3_nt: TGTGCCAGCAGCTTAGTGGGACAGTTCACCAGCTCCTACAATGAGCAGTTCTTC; cdr3_aa: CASSLVGQFTSSYNEQFF
d_call: -; v_call: TRBV28; clone_size: -; j_call: TRBJ2-6; cdr3_nt: TGTGCCAGCCTCTCCTCTGGGGCCAACGTCCTGACTTTC; cdr3_aa: CASLSSGANVLTF
d_call: TRBD1; v_call: TRBV3-1/TRBV3-2; clone_size: -; j_call: TRBJ1-6; cdr3_nt: TGTGCCAGCAGGAACACAGGGGGCACTTCACCCCTCCACTTT; cdr3_aa: CASRNTGGTSPLHF
d_call: -; v_call: TRBV19; clone_size: -; j_call: TRBJ2-2; cdr3_nt: TGTGCCAGTAGCGAAACTATACTAGCTTCGAACACCGGGGAGCTGTTTTTT; cdr3_aa: CASSETILASNTGELFF
d_call: TRBD1; v_call: TRBV4-2; clone_size: -; j_call: TRBJ1-1; cdr3_nt: TGTGCCAGCAGCCGAGGGACAGCCGGTTTGAACACTGAAGCTTTCTTT; cdr3_aa: CASSRGTAGLNTEAFF
d_call: TRBD2; v_call: TRBV20-1; clone_size: -; j_call: TRBJ2-1; cdr3_nt: TGCAGTGCGAGTCCCGAATTGTCGAGCGGGAGTAAGGCCAATGAGCAGTTCTTC; cdr3_aa: CSASPELSSGSKANEQFF
d_call: TRBD2; v_call: TRBV24-1; clone_size: -; j_call: TRBJ2-5; cdr3_nt: TGTGCCACCAGTGAGCCACTAGCGGGATCGGGAGAGACCCAGTACTTC; cdr3_aa: CATSEPLAGSGETQYF
d_call: -; v_call: TRBV7-9; clone_size: once; j_call: TRBJ1-5; cdr3_nt: TGTGCCAGCAGCTTAGAAGACACAGGGAGCAATCAGCCCCAGCATTTT; cdr3_aa: CASSLEDTGSNQPQHF
d_call: -; v_call: TRBV14; clone_size: once; j_call: TRBJ1-1; cdr3_nt: TGTGCCAGCAGCCGGACAACCCAGAGCACTGAAGCTTTCTTT; cdr3_aa: CASSRTTQSTEAFF